Presented here are 19 T cell receptor beta chains from one specimen sequenced in a study of cytomegalovirus exposure and HLA in healthy donors. Primers for the PCR totalled 60 Vbeta and 13 Jbeta. Clones were read by immunoSEQ multiplex PCR, and TCRdb kept only the in-frame ones, dropping some. This table has about 240,000 clones, more than 75% appearing once. The specimen sequenced was PBMCs. The source of these receptors is a woman in her 40s in good health and CMV-seropositive.

The chain joins TRBV6-1 to TRBJ1-3; D uncertain. The CDR3 has 14 amino acids. CDR1 and CDR2 from the germline V gene are MNHNS and SASEGT. V shed 5 bases and J shed 0 bases, with 8 bases lying between them. CDR3 protein: CASSLQSSGNTIYF. The DNA for the CDR3 is TGTGCCAGCAGTTTACAGAGCTCTGGAAACACCATATATTTT.

This clone has just one count. This rearrangement joins TRBV9 to TRBJ2-6; a possible D gene is TRBD2 (6 bases). Trimming left V 4 bases short and J 1 base short, with 18 bases between. Germline-derived CDR1 and CDR2 are SGDLS and YYNGEE. The CDR3 contains 18 residues. The CDR3 DNA follows: TGTGCCAGCAGCTTCCCCCGGCGGGGTGGGTCTGGGGCCAACGTCCTGACTTTC. Protein product: CASSFPRRGGSGANVLTF.

On this clone: Other DNA variants within this sample encode the same CDR3. This chain links TRBV5-1 with TRBJ2-7, with D uncertain. Trimming cost V 0 bases and J 3 bases, with 16 bases left between them. There are 16 residues in the CDR3. Germline values: CDR1 SGHRS, CDR2 YFSETQ. The CDR3 protein is CASSLEFPSFGYEQYF. CDR3 bases: TGCGCCAGCAGCTTGGAGTTCCCTTCTTTCGGCTACGAGCAGTACTTC. Together with reference TRBV5-1 and TRBJ2-7, the CDR3 gives the full variable domain: KAGVTQTPRYLIKTRGQQVTLSCSPISGHRSVSWYQQTPGQGLQFLFEYFSETQRNKGNFPGRFSGRQFSNSRSEMNVSTLELGDSALYLCASSLEFPSFGYEQYFGPGTRLTVT.

V and J are TRBV5-1 and TRBJ2-7; TRBD1 matches at 12 bases. The CDR3 consists of 16 residues. The V gene end was trimmed by 3 bases and the J gene end by 7 bases; junction bases not matched to a gene: 11. The germline CDR1 and CDR2 sequences are SGHRS and YFSETQ. The CDR3 DNA is TGCGCCAGCAGCTCCCAGCCGGGACAGGGGGCGAAAGAGCAGTACTTC. Protein sequence: CASSSQPGQGAKEQYF.

The genes are TRBV9 and TRBJ1-2; TRBD1 aligns across 7 bases. Looked up from germline, CDR1 is SGDLS and CDR2 is YYNGEE. The J segment lost 3 bases and the V segment lost 3 bases, leaving 8 bases of the junction unmatched. The CDR3 runs 15 residues. The CDR3 nucleotides are TGTGCCAGCAGCGCCTCGGGACAGAATGACTATGGCTACACCTTC. Protein product: CASSASGQNDYGYTF. Complete variable domain (other parts from reference TRBV9 and TRBJ1-2): DSGVTQTPKHLITATGQRVTLRCSPRSGDLSVYWYQQSLDQGLQFLIQYYNGEERAKGNILERFSAQQFPDLHSELNLSSLELGDSALYFCASSASGQNDYGYTFGSGTRLTVV.

The chain has TRBV25-1 and TRBJ2-5; 9 bases agree with TRBD2. The CDR3 covers 16 residues. Germline V gene sequence: CDR1 MGHDK, CDR2 SYGVNS. The V gene end was trimmed by 1 base and the J gene end by 1 base; junction bases not matched to a gene: 4. The CDR3 spells CASSEFRGGAQETQYF. CDR3 nucleotides: TGTGCCAGCAGTGAATTTCGCGGGGGGGCCCAAGAGACCCAGTACTTC.

The rearrangement links TRBV10-3 to TRBJ2-2; a weak D match, TRBD2 (5 bases). V was trimmed by 2 bases and J by 0 bases, leaving 10 bases between them. The CDR3 totals 16 residues. CDR1 ENHRY and CDR2 SYGVKD come from the germline V gene. The CDR3 DNA sequence: TGTGCCATCAGTGAGAAGGGAGCCACGAACACCGGGGAGCTGTTTTTT. Translation gives CAISEKGATNTGELFF.

CDR3: CAWLSYGYTF. For the CDR3, the DNA is TGTGCCTGGCTCTCTTATGGCTACACCTTC. V is TRBV30 and J is TRBJ1-2; D is unclear. Germline V gives CDR1 GTSNPN, CDR2 SVGIG (reference sequence). The CDR3 loop spans 10 amino acids. V lost 5 bases to trimming and J lost 5 bases, with 6 bases between them. The entire variable domain, with the rest obtained from reference TRBV30 and TRBJ1-2, is as follows: SQTIHQWPATLVQPVGSPLSLECTVEGTSNPNLYWYRQAAGRGLQLLFYSVGIGQISSEVPQNLSASRPQDRQFILSSKKLLLSDSGFYLCAWLSYGYTFGSGTRLTVV.

The J gene is TRBJ1-2, the V gene TRBV18; 7 bases are a match to TRBD1. With 3 bases clipped from V and 2 bases from J, the junction kept 3 bases outside the gene matches. This CDR3 spans 14 amino acids. The germline V gene has CDR1 KGHSH and CDR2 LQKENI. The CDR3 loop is CASSPDRANYGYTF. The DNA for the CDR3 is TGTGCCAGCTCACCCGACAGGGCCAACTATGGCTACACCTTC. The full variable domain, with the rest looked up from reference TRBV18 and TRBJ1-2, is NAGVMQNPRHLVRRRGQEARLRCSPMKGHSHVYWYRQLPEEGLKFMVYLQKENIIDESGMPKERFSAEFPKEGPSILRIQQVVRGDSAAYFCASSPDRANYGYTFGSGTRLTVV.

V usage is TRBV10-3 and J usage is TRBJ1-5; D might be TRBD1 (5 bases). This CDR3 comprises 13 residues. From germline, CDR1 is ENHRY and CDR2 SYGVKD. V was clipped by 3 bases and J by 4 bases, with 7 bases between them. In DNA form, the CDR3 reads TGTGCCATCAGTGAAAGGGGTAATCAGCCCCAGCATTTT. This encodes CAISERGNQPQHF.

The CDR3 loop reads CASSVDHGVGYGYTF. CDR3 sequence (DNA): TGTGCCAGCAGCGTAGATCACGGGGTAGGGTATGGCTACACCTTC. V usage is TRBV9 and J usage is TRBJ1-2; D uncertain. The CDR3 is 15 residues long. Germline values: CDR1 SGDLS, CDR2 YYNGEE. Trimming shortened V by 0 bases and J by 5 bases, and 14 bases separated the two germline ends. Together with reference TRBV9 and TRBJ1-2, the CDR3 gives the full variable domain: DSGVTQTPKHLITATGQRVTLRCSPRSGDLSVYWYQQSLDQGLQFLIQYYNGEERAKGNILERFSAQQFPDLHSELNLSSLELGDSALYFCASSVDHGVGYGYTFGSGTRLTVV.

The chain carries TRBV7-3 and TRBJ2-3; a weak D match, TRBD2 (6 bases). There are 14 residues in the CDR3. Trimming cost V 3 bases and J 5 bases, with 12 bases left between them. In germline, CDR1 is SGHTA, CDR2 FQGTGA. CDR3 protein: CASSLIGGGDTQYF. CDR3 nucleotide sequence: TGTGCCAGCAGCTTGATCGGGGGTGGAGATACGCAGTATTTT.

The chain carries TRBV29-1 and TRBJ1-1; D is possibly TRBD1 (5 bases). This CDR3 is built from 16 residues. Germline V gene sequence: CDR1 SQVTM, CDR2 ANQGSEA. Trimming pared 7 bases from V and 1 base from J, leaving 22 bases between. Here the CDR3 reads CSARTLGGRGNTEAFF. As DNA, the CDR3 is TGCAGCGCACGGACATTGGGCGGGAGGGGGAACACTGAAGCTTTCTTT.

The CDR3: CSASGGNEQFF. In nucleotides, the CDR3 is TGCAGTGCTAGTGGGGGGAATGAGCAGTTCTTC. This chain uses TRBV20-1 with TRBJ2-1; perhaps TRBD2 as D (6 bases). Trimming took 3 bases from V and 7 from J, leaving 7 bases between them. CDR1 DFQATT and CDR2 SNEGSKA come from the germline V gene (reference sequence). The CDR3 totals 11 residues.

The chain has TRBV9 and TRBJ2-2; TRBD1 aligns across 8 bases. J was trimmed by 3 bases and V by 3 bases; bases with no gene match: 7. The CDR3 consists of 16 residues. Per germline, CDR1 SGDLS and CDR2 YYNGEE. The CDR3 region has the DNA TGTGCCAGCAGCGCAAAACAGGGGGTCTACACCGGGGAGCTGTTTTTT. Encoded protein: CASSAKQGVYTGELFF.

V and J are TRBV28 and TRBJ1-2; weak D call: TRBD1 (5 bases). V shed 1 base and J shed 7 bases, with 13 bases lying between them. The CDR3 is 14 amino acids. Per the germline V gene, CDR1 is MDHEN and CDR2 is SYDVKM. Written as DNA, the CDR3 is TGTGCCAGCAGTTTATCTGCCAGGGAGGCTGGCTACACCTTC. Protein: CASSLSAREAGYTF.

This clone turned up a few times. V is TRBV30 and J is TRBJ1-1; 9 nucleotides match TRBD1. With 0 bases clipped from V and 4 bases from J, the junction kept 12 bases outside the gene matches. There are 17 residues in the CDR3. CDR1 is GTSNPN and CDR2 is SVGIG in the germline V gene (reference sequence). This CDR3 reads CAWSVTGTGFLGTEAFF. The CDR3, as DNA: TGTGCCTGGAGTGTAACAGGGACAGGGTTTTTGGGCACTGAAGCTTTCTTT.

This clone was found a few times. V is TRBV30 and J is TRBJ2-7, with 9 bases identical to TRBD2. The CDR3 contains 15 residues. J was trimmed by 2 bases and V by 2 bases; bases with no gene match: 7. Germline loops: CDR1 GTSNPN, CDR2 SVGIG (reference sequence). CDR3 residues: CAWSPIAGAPYEQYF. CDR3 DNA sequence: TGTGCCTGGAGTCCTATAGCGGGAGCTCCCTACGAGCAGTACTTC. Combining the CDR3 with reference TRBV30 and TRBJ2-7 gives the whole variable domain SQTIHQWPATLVQPVGSPLSLECTVEGTSNPNLYWYRQAAGRGLQLLFYSVGIGQISSEVPQNLSASRPQDRQFILSSKKLLLSDSGFYLCAWSPIAGAPYEQYFGPGTRLTVT.

This clone occurred a few times. The rearrangement links TRBV7-9 to TRBJ1-2, with 10 bases aligning to TRBD1. This CDR3 contains 15 residues. V shed 3 bases and J 8 bases; nucleotides not matched to a gene: 9. Germline CDR1 reads SEHNR; CDR2 reads FQNEAQ (reference sequence). CDR3 loop: CASSLVTGGVEGYTF. Written as DNA, the CDR3 is TGTGCCAGCAGCTTGGTGACAGGGGGCGTTGAGGGCTACACCTTC. The full variable domain, completed using reference TRBV7-9 and TRBJ1-2, is DTGVSQNPRHKITKRGQNVTFRCDPISEHNRLYWYRQTLGQGPEFLTYFQNEAQLEKSRLLSDRFSAERPKGSFSTLEIQRTEQGDSAMYLCASSLVTGGVEGYTFGSGTRLTVV.